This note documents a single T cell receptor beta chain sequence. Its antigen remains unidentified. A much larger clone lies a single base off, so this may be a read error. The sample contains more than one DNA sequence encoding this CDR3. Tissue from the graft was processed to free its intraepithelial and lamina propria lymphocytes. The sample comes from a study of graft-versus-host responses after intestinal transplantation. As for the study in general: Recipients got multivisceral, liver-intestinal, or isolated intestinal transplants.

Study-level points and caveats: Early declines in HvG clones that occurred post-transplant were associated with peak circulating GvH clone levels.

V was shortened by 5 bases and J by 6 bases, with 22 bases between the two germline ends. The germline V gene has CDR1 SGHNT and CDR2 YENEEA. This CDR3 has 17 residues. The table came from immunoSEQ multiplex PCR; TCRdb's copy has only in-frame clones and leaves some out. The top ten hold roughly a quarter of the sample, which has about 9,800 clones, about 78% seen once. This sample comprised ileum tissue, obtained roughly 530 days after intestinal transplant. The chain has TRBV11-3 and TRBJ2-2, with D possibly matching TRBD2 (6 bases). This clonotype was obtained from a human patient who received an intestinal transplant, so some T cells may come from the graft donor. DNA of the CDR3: TGTGCCAGCAGCACCTACCGGGGGAGGACGGGGGCCGGGGAGCTGTTTTTT. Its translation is CASSTYRGRTGAGELFF.